This T cell receptor (beta chain) was identified during a study of T-cell memory formation after mild COVID-19 (dated by TCRdb to 2020 to 2022). In terms of the full investigation: TCR sequence clusters from the two donors were largely donor specific. Longitudinal TCRalpha and TCRbeta repertoire sequencing tracked T-cell clones expanding and contracting after mild COVID-19 in a couple of donors. Two young, previously healthy adult volunteers, one female and one male, were included in the cohort. Points the paper makes about the study in general: Only two mild cases were covered by the study, and larger cohorts that include severe cases with pre-infection samples were considered necessary. Whether the second-wave clones peaking on day 37 were SARS-CoV-2 specific was not confirmed. Some responding clones were detected in pre-infection memory, suggesting pre-existing cross-reactive memory T cells joined the SARS-CoV-2 response. Contracting CD4+ clones appeared mostly in the CM and EM memory subsets, whereas CD8+ clones were enriched in EMRA. Clones contracting from day 15 to 85 had balanced CD4/CD8 phenotypes, while a second wave expanding from day 15 to 37 was biased towards CD4+.

This sample was sequenced with an Illumina NovaSeq 6000. TCRalpha and TCRbeta cDNA libraries were built by 5'RACE with constant-segment primers, adding sample barcodes and unique molecular identifiers. Trizol reagent was used to extract RNA from every sample. Libraries were amplified in two PCR steps, with a second sample barcode and Illumina TruSeq adapters added in the second step. Libraries were sequenced on an Illumina NovaSeq with 2 x 150 bp paired-end reads. The study's processing was this. With migec v1.2.7, reads were demultiplexed and then collapsed into UMI-guided consensus sequences. With mixcr v2.1.11, UMI consensuses were aligned to TRA and TRB V and J templates and assembled into clonotypes. A clonotype was counted as expanded or contracted only when both edgeR and NoisET called the clonotype significant, with the noise models trained on biological replicates. For edgeR calls, a false discovery rate-adjusted p below 0.01 and a log2 fold-change threshold of 1 were applied. As an exploratory analysis of dynamics, max-normalized trajectories of the 1000 most abundant clonotypes were examined with PCA combined with hierarchical clustering. Each responding clone was given a CD4 or CD8 phenotype based on the CD4+ and CD8+ repertoires, which had been sequenced separately. TCRdb reprocessing: public reads trimmed at Q25 with fastp, clones called with MiXCR, in-frame beta chains kept. Entries are consolidated by CDR3 protein sequence, retaining the most common genes and DNA. The V and J calls follow TCRdb's processing rather than the paper's. Here the sample has about 350,000 distinct CDR3 sequences; roughly an eighth occur a single time. The ten most abundant clones make up about 20% of the sample.

PBMCs were isolated by Ficoll-Paque density gradient centrifugation. CDR1 and CDR2, looked up from the germline V gene, are MNHNS and SASEGT. Taken from cysteine to phenylalanine, the CDR3 has 15 residues. Just the 45-base CDR3 DNA is kept, in frame starting at base 1. V and J lose 4 bases and 3 bases, and a span of 14 bases separates them. For this clonotype: Which antigen it targets is not known. The sample holds no much larger clone one base away, and base qualities are not on file.

Material: PBMCs or a T cell subset sorted from them (not recorded which). The sequence is built from TRBV6-1 and TRBJ2-3, with the D gene uncertain. This clonotype originated in a man between 18 and 35 years old who had mild COVID-19 (a few samples of this study predate the infection). The sample titles of this study are shuffled in the database, so cell type and time point are left out; the donor was told from shared clones. The nucleotide sequence is TGTGCCAGCAGTGGGGCGCCCGGTGGTACAGATACGCAGTATTTT. This sequence encodes CASSGAPGGTDTQYF.